Below, one T cell receptor beta chain is given with its context. Generated by immunoSEQ multiplex PCR, the TCRdb table keeps only in-frame clones and is missing some. The sample consists of more than 2,000,000 clones, roughly 92% of them appearing once. The data derive from a study of shared clonotypes between healthy human individuals. The CDR3 is made up of 15 amino acids. From germline, CDR1 is MNHEY and CDR2 SVGAGI. Trimming took 5 bases from V and 0 from J, leaving 13 bases between them. The specimen sequenced was naive CD4+ T cells sorted from blood. Subset described: CD45RA+ positively selected. V gene TRBV6-5 combines with J gene TRBJ1-1, with D tentatively TRBD1 (5 bases). The TCR originated in a man aged 18 to 30 in good health. The CDR3 DNA sequence: TGTGCCAGCAGTCCCCCGGCAGGGATGAACACTGAAGCTTTCTTT. Translated: CASSPPAGMNTEAFF.